This T cell receptor (beta chain) derives from a study of T-cell reconstitution after alpha-beta-depleted transplantation in children. Unique molecular identifiers were built into the TCRbeta library. Using its own MiXCR run on the PCR reads, TCRdb lists one record per CDR3 protein. The repertoire includes around 410,000 distinct CDR3 sequences, approximately 11% of them detected once, and approximately 5% sits in the top ten. Trimming cost V 4 bases and J 0 bases, with 11 bases left between them. The CDR3 extends over 14 amino acids. Germline loops: CDR1 SGHRS, CDR2 YFSETQ. The genes are TRBV5-1 and TRBJ2-7; the D gene could be TRBD1 or TRBD2 (5 bases each). The source was PBMCs from the stem cell graft donor, collected from the stem cell graft. The sequence derives from a human donor who donated a stem cell graft to a child with acute myeloid leukemia. For the CDR3, the DNA is TGCGCCAGCAGCCCCCGGGACCCCTCCTACGAGCAGTACTTC. It specifies CASSPRDPSYEQYF.